A single T cell receptor (beta chain) is shown here with its context. Source study methods: Cell counts per sample came from amplifying reference gene primers. This table comes from immunoSEQ multiplex PCR, and its TCRdb copy is limited to in-frame clones, with some not included. V, J and clone size derive from that table, while D and trimming were established from the DNA sequence. The top ten hold approximately 8.1% of the sample, which has roughly 110,000 clones, more than 75% seen once. This CDR3 comprises 17 residues. CDR1 is SNHLY, CDR2 FYNNEI, per germline. With V trimmed by 0 bases and J by 3 bases, 6 bases remained unmatched. The sample belongs to a study of blood T cell repertoires in COVID-19. Overall study context: Samples of COVID-19 (acute and convalescent) were obtained from the United States, Italy and Spain. Sample material is recorded as cDNA or gDNA derived from T cells, B-cell-depleted T cells, or PBMCs.

This chain links TRBV2 with TRBJ2-7, with TRBD2 matching 12 bases. Sequenced input: peripheral blood. This sequence was found in a woman between 40 and 50 years old with acute or convalescent COVID-19. CDR3 region: CASSEAGGLAGYYEQYF. The CDR3 coding sequence is TGTGCCAGCAGTGAAGCGGGAGGACTAGCGGGGTACTACGAGCAGTACTTC. The variable domain in full, completed from reference TRBV2 and TRBJ2-7, reads EPEVTQTPSHQVTQMGQEVILRCVPISNHLYFYWYRQILGQKVEFLVSFYNNEISEKSEIFDDQFSVERPDGSNFTLKIRSTKLEDSAMYFCASSEAGGLAGYYEQYFGPGTRLTVT.